A selection of T cell receptor beta chains follows, all from one sample in a study of blood T cell repertoires in COVID-19. Clones were read by immunoSEQ multiplex PCR, and TCRdb kept only the in-frame ones, dropping some. This sample has some 110,000 clones, with about 84% found just once. The sequenced material came from peripheral blood. These receptors were collected from an older woman with acute or convalescent COVID-19. The CDR3 runs from the conserved cysteine through the conserved F or W. D genes are given only for firm matches. Size tells how often a clone was seen (once, few, many) or the class of an expanded clone, and some rows leave it out.

cdr3_length	v_call	j_call	clone_size	d_call	cdr3_aa	cdr3_nt
15	TRBV5-6	TRBJ2-3	NA	TRBD2	CASSALAGAEDTQYF	TGTGCCAGCAGCGCGCTAGCGGGAGCGGAAGATACGCAGTATTTT
16	TRBV9	TRBJ2-2	NA	TRBD2	CASSLRPGLDTGELFF	TGTGCCAGCAGCTTAAGACCGGGACTAGATACCGGGGAGCTGTTTTTT
13	TRBV30	TRBJ1-5	few	TRBD1	CAWSQGAPQPQHF	TGTGCCTGGAGCCAGGGGGCGCCTCAGCCCCAGCATTTT
14	TRBV2	TRBJ1-2	NA	TRBD1	CASKIQGAVYGYTF	TGTGCCAGCAAGATACAGGGGGCGGTTTATGGCTACACCTTC
13	TRBV12-3/TRBV12-4	TRBJ2-3	NA	NA	CASSFYSGDTQYF	TGTGCCAGCAGTTTTTACAGCGGAGATACGCAGTATTTT
11	TRBV12-3/TRBV12-4	TRBJ1-1	few	NA	CASSQNTEAFF	TGTGCCAGCAGCCAGAACACTGAAGCTTTCTTT
15	TRBV5-1	TRBJ2-1	NA	TRBD1	CASSLRVTGESEQFF	TGCGCCAGCAGCTTGCGGGTAACAGGGGAGAGCGAGCAGTTCTTC
16	TRBV7-6	TRBJ2-7	NA	NA	CASSLAGTQGGYEQYF	TGTGCCAGCAGCTTAGCTGGGACCCAAGGGGGATACGAGCAGTACTTC
12	TRBV2	TRBJ1-2	NA	TRBD1	CASGGQGYGYTF	TGTGCCAGCGGGGGACAGGGCTATGGCTACACCTTC
13	TRBV7-2	TRBJ1-3	NA	NA	CASSLNSGNTIYF	TGTGCCAGCAGCCTAAACTCTGGAAACACCATATATTTT
16	TRBV4-2	TRBJ1-1	NA	TRBD1	CASAGLGQGLNTEAFF	TGTGCCAGCGCAGGCCTCGGACAGGGATTGAACACTGAAGCTTTCTTT
14	TRBV29-1	TRBJ2-3	NA	TRBD2	CSVEGGRGTDTQYF	TGCAGCGTTGAAGGCGGGAGGGGGACAGATACGCAGTATTTT
14	TRBV6-1	TRBJ2-3	NA	NA	CASSEGRTVFGEYF	TGTGCCAGCAGTGAAGGAAGGACGGTGTTCGGGGAGTATTTT
13	TRBV14	TRBJ2-2	NA	NA	CASSAAITGELFF	TGTGCCAGCAGTGCGGCAATCACCGGGGAGCTGTTTTTT
17	TRBV18	TRBJ1-2	NA	TRBD1	CASSPNQGATGFYGYTF	TGTGCCAGCTCACCAAACCAGGGGGCGACTGGGTTCTATGGCTACACCTTC
15	TRBV15	TRBJ2-7	few	TRBD1	CATSRDSRGLYEQYF	TGTGCCACCAGCAGAGATAGCAGGGGGCTCTACGAGCAGTACTTC
15	TRBV3-1/TRBV3-2	TRBJ2-3	NA	TRBD2	CASSSPSGGYVSQYF	TGTGCCAGCAGCTCACCTAGCGGGGGCTATGTTTCGCAGTATTTT
15	TRBV19	TRBJ1-5	NA	NA	CASSIRETYNQPQHF	TGTGCCAGTAGTATCCGGGAGACGTATAATCAGCCCCAGCATTTT
14	TRBV6-6	TRBJ2-7	once	NA	CASTLPTTSYEQYF	TGTGCCAGCACCCTTCCCACAACCTCCTACGAGCAGTACTTC
16	TRBV19	TRBJ2-5	NA	TRBD1	CASSIDSRTGWETQYF	TGTGCCAGTAGTATAGATTCCCGGACAGGGTGGGAGACCCAGTACTTC
16	TRBV15	TRBJ2-1	once	TRBD2	CATSSFSGRAYNEQFF	TGTGCCACCAGCAGCTTTAGCGGGAGGGCCTACAATGAGCAGTTCTTC
11	TRBV20-1	TRBJ2-3	NA	NA	CSASQSDTQYF	TGCAGTGCTAGTCAGTCAGATACGCAGTATTTT
13	TRBV3-1/TRBV3-2	TRBJ1-1	few	TRBD1	CASSQDRVTEAFF	TGTGCCAGCAGCCAGGACAGGGTAACTGAAGCTTTCTTT
15	TRBV9	TRBJ2-2	NA	NA	CASSVAGGNTGELFF	TGTGCCAGCAGCGTAGCCGGGGGGAACACCGGGGAGCTGTTTTTT
14	TRBV5-1	TRBJ1-5	once	TRBD1	CARSDRGLNQPQHF	TGCGCCAGGTCTGACAGGGGCCTCAATCAGCCCCAGCATTTT
12	TRBV19	TRBJ2-7	NA	NA	CASSMTSGKQYF	TGTGCCAGTAGTATGACCTCAGGGAAGCAGTACTTC
16	TRBV5-1	TRBJ2-1	NA	TRBD2	CASSQGLAGGGNEQFF	TGCGCCAGCAGCCAGGGACTAGCGGGGGGTGGAAATGAGCAGTTCTTC
13	TRBV6-4	TRBJ1-1	NA	NA	CASSRSGDTEAFF	TGTGCCAGCAGCCGATCAGGGGACACTGAAGCTTTCTTT
15	TRBV4-1	TRBJ1-2	NA	TRBD1	CASSQPGQGGRGYTF	TGCGCCAGCAGCCAACCCGGACAGGGAGGTCGGGGCTACACCTTC